This T cell receptor (beta chain) emerged from a study of T cell changes during pregnancy in multiple sclerosis. Some clones are missing from TCRdb's copy, which holds only in-frame ones; the method was immunoSEQ multiplex PCR. The sample lists about 75,000 clones, approximately 95% occurring once. V lost 1 base to trimming and J lost 7 bases; unmatched junction nucleotides: 6. Per germline, CDR1 SGDLS and CDR2 YYNGEE. The CDR3 totals 15 residues. This receptor was obtained from a female donor with multiple sclerosis, enrolled in a pregnancy study. The source was CD4+ T cells from peripheral blood mononuclear cells, collected after pregnancy. This chain links TRBV9 with TRBJ2-7, with 12 bases matching TRBD2. CDR3 in amino acids: CASSVLAGGPGEQYF. In nucleotides, the CDR3 is TGTGCCAGCAGCGTACTAGCGGGAGGGCCGGGGGAGCAGTACTTC. The entire variable domain, with the rest obtained from reference TRBV9 and TRBJ2-7, is as follows: DSGVTQTPKHLITATGQRVTLRCSPRSGDLSVYWYQQSLDQGLQFLIQYYNGEERAKGNILERFSAQQFPDLHSELNLSSLELGDSALYFCASSVLAGGPGEQYFGPGTRLTVT.